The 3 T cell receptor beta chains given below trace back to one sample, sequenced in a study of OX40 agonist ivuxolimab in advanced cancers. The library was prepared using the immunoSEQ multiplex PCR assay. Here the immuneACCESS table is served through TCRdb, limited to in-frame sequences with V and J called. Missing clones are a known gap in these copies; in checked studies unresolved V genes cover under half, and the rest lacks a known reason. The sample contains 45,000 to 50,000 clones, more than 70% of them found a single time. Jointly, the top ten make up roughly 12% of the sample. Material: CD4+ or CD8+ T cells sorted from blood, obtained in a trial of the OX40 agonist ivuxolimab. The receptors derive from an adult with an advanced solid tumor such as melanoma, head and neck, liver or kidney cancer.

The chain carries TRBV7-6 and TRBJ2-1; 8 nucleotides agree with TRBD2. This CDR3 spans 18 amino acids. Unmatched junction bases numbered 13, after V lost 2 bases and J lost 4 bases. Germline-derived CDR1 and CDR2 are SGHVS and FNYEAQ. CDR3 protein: CASSLNPPRTSLYNEQFF. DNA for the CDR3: TGTGCCAGCAGCTTAAACCCCCCCCGGACTAGCCTATACAATGAGCAGTTCTTC.

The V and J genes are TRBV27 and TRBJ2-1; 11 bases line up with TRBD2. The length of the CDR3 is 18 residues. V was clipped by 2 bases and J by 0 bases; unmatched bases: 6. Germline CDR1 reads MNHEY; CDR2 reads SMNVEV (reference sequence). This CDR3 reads CASSLIAGGPSSYNEQFF. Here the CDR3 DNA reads TGTGCCAGCAGTTTAATAGCGGGAGGGCCGAGCTCCTACAATGAGCAGTTCTTC.

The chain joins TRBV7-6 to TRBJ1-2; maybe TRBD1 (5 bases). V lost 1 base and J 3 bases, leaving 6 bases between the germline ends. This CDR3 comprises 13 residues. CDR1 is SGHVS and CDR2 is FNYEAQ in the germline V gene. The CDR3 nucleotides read TGTGCCAGCAGCTTAGGAGGGGACTATGGCTACACCTTC. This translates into CASSLGGDYGYTF.